This TCR beta chain is drawn from a study of blood T cell repertoires in COVID-19. Study context: Both acute and convalescent COVID-19 samples were obtained from the United States, Italy and Spain. Nucleic acid was either cDNA or gDNA, and it came from T cells, B-cell-depleted T cells, or PBMCs.

V trimming: 0 bases; J trimming: 7 bases; junction bases outside the gene matches: 6. This CDR3 has 14 amino acids. Germline-derived CDR1 and CDR2 are MNHNS and SASEGT. In the study's own analysis: Amplified reference gene primers provided the basis for estimating nucleated cell counts. Profiling relied on immunoSEQ multiplex PCR, and the TCRdb table lists in-frame clones only, not all of them. V and J calls and clone size follow that table, whereas D and trimming were derived from the DNA. The sample holds 69,000 or so clones; around 91% are singletons and the top ten take about 4.9%. V gene TRBV6-1 combines with J gene TRBJ2-7; 7 positions match TRBD2. The specimen sequenced was peripheral blood. The origin of this receptor is a middle-aged man with acute or convalescent COVID-19. CDR3 sequence (DNA): TGTGCCAGCAGTGAAGCAGGAAGCGGGATGGAGCAGTACTTC. This gives the protein CASSEAGSGMEQYF.